This T cell receptor beta chain emerged from a study of blood T cell repertoires in COVID-19. This CDR3 contains 13 residues. Per germline, CDR1 LGHNA and CDR2 YSLEER. The V and J ends lost 1 base and 8 bases respectively, with 11 bases between them. TCRdb's table, derived via immunoSEQ multiplex PCR, lists solely in-frame clones and lacks some. The table has some 200,000 clones, around 90% seen once; the top ten hold 2.5% to 3%. This clone was observed a single time. Everyone who took part was about 18 to 89 years old, and they came from about 25 US areas. The clonotype was recovered from a woman younger than 45 who had recovered from COVID-19. The chain carries TRBV4-3 and TRBJ1-2; tentative D call: TRBD1 (6 bases). Source material: PBMCs or T cells enriched from blood (not recorded which). CDR3: CASSQVQGQGYTF. CDR3 bases: TGCGCCAGCAGCCAAGTTCAGGGGCAGGGCTACACCTTC.